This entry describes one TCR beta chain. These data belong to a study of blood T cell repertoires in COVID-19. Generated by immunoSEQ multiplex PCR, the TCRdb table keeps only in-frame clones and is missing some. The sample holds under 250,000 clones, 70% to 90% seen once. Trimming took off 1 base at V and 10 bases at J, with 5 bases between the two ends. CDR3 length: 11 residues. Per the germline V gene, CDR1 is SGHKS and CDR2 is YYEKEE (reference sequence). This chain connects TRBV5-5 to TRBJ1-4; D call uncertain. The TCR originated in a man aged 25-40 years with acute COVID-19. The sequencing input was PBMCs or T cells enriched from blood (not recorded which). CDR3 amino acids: CASSLSGKLFF. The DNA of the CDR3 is TGTGCCAGCAGCTTGAGCGGAAAACTGTTTTTT.